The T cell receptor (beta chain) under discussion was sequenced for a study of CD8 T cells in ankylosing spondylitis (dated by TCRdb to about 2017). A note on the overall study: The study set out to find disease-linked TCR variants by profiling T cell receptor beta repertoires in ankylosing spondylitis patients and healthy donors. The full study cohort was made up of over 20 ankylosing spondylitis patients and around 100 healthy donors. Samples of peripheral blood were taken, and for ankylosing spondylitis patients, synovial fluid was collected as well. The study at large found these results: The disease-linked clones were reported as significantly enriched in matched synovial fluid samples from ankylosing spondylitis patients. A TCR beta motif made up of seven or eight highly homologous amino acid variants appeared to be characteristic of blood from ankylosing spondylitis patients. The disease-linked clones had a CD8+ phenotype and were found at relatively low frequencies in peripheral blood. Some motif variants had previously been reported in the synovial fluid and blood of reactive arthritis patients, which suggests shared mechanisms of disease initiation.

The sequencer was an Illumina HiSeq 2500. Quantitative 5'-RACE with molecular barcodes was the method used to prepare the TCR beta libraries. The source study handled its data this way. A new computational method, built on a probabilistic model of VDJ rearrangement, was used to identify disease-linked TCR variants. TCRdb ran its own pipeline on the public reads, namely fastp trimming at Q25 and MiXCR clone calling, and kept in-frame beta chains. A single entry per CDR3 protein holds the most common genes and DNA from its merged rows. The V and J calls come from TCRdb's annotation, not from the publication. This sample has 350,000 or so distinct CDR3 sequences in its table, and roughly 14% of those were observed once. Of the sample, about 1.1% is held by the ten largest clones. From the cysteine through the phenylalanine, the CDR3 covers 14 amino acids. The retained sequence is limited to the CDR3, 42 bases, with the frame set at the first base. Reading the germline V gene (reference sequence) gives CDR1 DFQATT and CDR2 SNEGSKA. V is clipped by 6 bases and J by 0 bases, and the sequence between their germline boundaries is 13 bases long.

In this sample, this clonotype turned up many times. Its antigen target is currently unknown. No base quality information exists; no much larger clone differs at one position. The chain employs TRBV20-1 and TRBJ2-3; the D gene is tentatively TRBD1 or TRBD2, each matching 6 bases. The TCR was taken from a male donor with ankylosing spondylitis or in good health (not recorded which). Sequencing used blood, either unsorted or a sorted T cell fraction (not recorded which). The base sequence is TGCAGTGCGAGAAGGGGGACTAGCACAGATACGCAGTATTTT. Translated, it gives CSARRGTSTDTQYF.